This entry describes one T cell receptor (beta chain). What it recognizes is unknown. This entry comes from a study of blood T cells in healthy people across ages. Study-level findings and limits: Among long-lived donors, naive CD4+ cells were more numerous and diversity higher than in aged donors.

With a J-beta primer mix and a sample-barcoded 5' primer, a second PCR ran about 7 to 12 cycles. Each CDR3 protein gets one entry after TCRdb re-called the 5' RACE reads with MiXCR. This repertoire shows around 2 million distinct CDR3 sequences, around 42% found once; its top ten account for about 21%. What was sequenced was blood. This clonotype originated in a human donor in good health.

This CDR3 reads CASSPGLLSASTDTQYF. The DNA for the CDR3 is TGTGCCAGCAGTCCAGGGCTCCTCAGTGCTAGCACAGATACGCAGTATTTT. The chain joins TRBV27 to TRBJ2-3, with D perhaps matching TRBD1 (5 bases). V was cut by 5 bases and J by 0 bases, with 18 bases left in between. The length of the CDR3 is 17 residues. Germline V CDR1 and CDR2: MNHEY, SMNVEV (reference sequence).